This record covers a single TCR beta chain. The antigen remains unidentified. The source of the sample is a study of cytomegalovirus exposure and HLA in healthy donors. Study-level points and caveats: Under in vitro conditions, three CMV-associated chains were confirmed as specific for CMV antigens. Later analysis demonstrated an association between a missense DCLRE1C variant and TCR beta V- and J-gene trimming.

The CDR3 contains 15 residues. Trimming cost V 6 bases and J 5 bases; bases outside gene matches: 8. The germline V gene encodes CDR1 SGHAT and CDR2 FQNNGV. It was with 60 Vbeta and 13 Jbeta primers that the PCR ran. Here immunoSEQ multiplex PCR was the method, and the copy in TCRdb shows in-frame clones only, minus some. The data hold 140,000 or so clones, with just over 70% observed a single time. The chain carries TRBV11-2 and TRBJ2-5; 11 positions match TRBD1. This TCR was recovered from a woman aged 25 to 39 in good health and CMV-seronegative. The source material was PBMCs. CDR3 nucleotide sequence: TGTGCCAGCAGGCTTCCGGGACAGGGGGGGGAGACCCAGTACTTC. It yields the protein CASRLPGQGGETQYF.